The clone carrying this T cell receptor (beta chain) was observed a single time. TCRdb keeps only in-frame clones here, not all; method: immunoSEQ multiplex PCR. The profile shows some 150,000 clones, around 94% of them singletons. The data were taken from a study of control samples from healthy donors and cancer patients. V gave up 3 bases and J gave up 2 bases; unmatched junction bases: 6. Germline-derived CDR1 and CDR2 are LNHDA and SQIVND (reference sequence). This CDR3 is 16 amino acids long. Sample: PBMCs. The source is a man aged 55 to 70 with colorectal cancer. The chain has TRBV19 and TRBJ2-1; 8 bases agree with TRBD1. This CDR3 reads CASSIGGTGPYNEQFF. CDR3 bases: TGTGCCAGTAGTATTGGCGGGACAGGCCCCTACAATGAGCAGTTCTTC.